The present TCR beta chain was sequenced within a study of cytomegalovirus exposure and HLA in healthy donors. Study at large: The same platform was used for the roughly 120 validation repertoires as for the roughly 660 first-cohort repertoires, as reported in a later analysis.

Germline CDR1 and CDR2: GTSNPN and SVGIG (reference sequence). V shed 4 bases and J shed 8 bases, with 20 bases lying between them. The CDR3 runs to 14 residues. Sequencing used immunoSEQ multiplex PCR; TCRdb keeps in-frame clones, though not all of them. The repertoire holds roughly 190,000 clones, with around nine tenths as singletons. The TCR originated in a man aged 25-45 years in good health and CMV-seropositive. V usage is TRBV30 and J usage is TRBJ1-2; a weak D match, TRBD1 (5 bases). The sequenced sample was PBMCs. The CDR3 spells CAWTFPGLQGGYTF. As DNA, the CDR3 is TGTGCCTGGACCTTCCCGGGACTTCAAGGGGGCTACACCTTC.